This T cell receptor beta chain was sequenced in a study of blood T cells in healthy people across ages. Findings of the study overall: CMV infection status of these donors was not known.

Comment on this clonotype: As yet, its antigen is unknown.

CDR3 length equals 13 residues. The V end lost 1 base, the J end lost 12 bases, and 16 bases lay between the germline ends. CDR1 and CDR2 (germline): SGHTA, FQGNSA. Sample-barcoded 5' priming and a J-beta primer mix drove a second PCR of 7 to 11 cycles. TCRdb independently ran MiXCR on the 5' RACE reads; one entry per CDR3 protein. Of 850,000 to 1,100,000 distinct CDR3 sequences listed, around two fifths are singletons. The sequencing input was blood. The TCR was taken from a young man in good health. This chain uses TRBV7-2 with TRBJ2-7; D is perhaps TRBD1 or TRBD2 (5 bases each). CDR3 bases: TGTGCCAGCAGCTTAGGCGGTTTTGGGACCCGGTACTTC. Protein: CASSLGGFGTRYF.